One T cell receptor (beta chain) is described in this entry. Its antigen is unidentified. The sample belongs to a study of shared clonotypes between healthy human individuals. Overall study findings and caveats: Specimens sampled were limited to blood, with tissue repertoires likely differing. Across subsets, estimated richness was generally greater for naive than for memory populations. The sharing of approximately 4.6% of naive CD4 clonotypes was seen across several donors.

Data came from immunoSEQ multiplex PCR; TCRdb stores just in-frame clones and leaves some out. Of under 700,000 clones listed, 85% to 95% are singletons. Naive CD8 cells, CD45RO-negative and positively selected for CCR7, excluded terminally differentiated effector memory CD45RA+ cells. Among the donors, all were Caucasian adults who lived in Nashville, Tennessee. The CDR3 runs to 15 residues. Germline loops: CDR1 MDHEN, CDR2 SYDVKM. V was trimmed by 3 bases and J by 3 bases, leaving 15 bases between them. The source material was naive CD8+ T cells sorted from blood. This clonotype was sampled from a woman aged 25-40 years in good health. The chain joins TRBV28 to TRBJ2-7; D remains unclear. The CDR3 loop is CASSFSPDRHYEQYF. CDR3 in DNA: TGTGCCAGCAGTTTCTCACCTGACCGTCACTACGAGCAGTACTTC.